The 27 T cell receptor beta chains below come from one sample, sequenced in a study of T cells in Graves' hyperthyroidism and ophthalmopathy (dated by TCRdb to between 2017 and 2020). The library was prepared using multiplex PCR. This sample was sequenced with an Illumina HiSeq 2000. The TCR beta CDR3 regions were amplified from RNA transcripts. The first round of RT-PCR for the TCR CDR3 was performed with the HTBI primer set and the Qiagen OneStep RT-PCR kit. TCRdb took the public reads, trimmed them with fastp at Q25, ran MiXCR for clone calling and kept in-frame beta chains. Rows are unified per CDR3 protein, each entry keeping the most common DNA and genes. For this sample the table gives roughly 700,000 distinct CDR3 sequences, of which 14% were detected only once. Clones ranked in the top ten supply about 9.4% of the sample. The specimen was blood. Receptors originate from a young woman with Graves' hyperthyroidism.

V usage is TRBV5-1 and J usage is TRBJ2-3; 8 bases map to TRBD2. V shed 2 bases and J 6 bases; nucleotides not matched to a gene: 8. The germline V gene has CDR1 SGHRS and CDR2 YFSETQ. There are 15 residues in the CDR3. The chain's CDR3 is CASSFLAGHKDTQYF. In DNA form, the CDR3 reads TGCGCCAGCAGCTTCCTAGCGGGTCACAAGGATACGCAGTATTTT.

The CDR3 DNA follows: TGTGCCACCAGCAGAGACAGGGCTGGAGGCTACACCTTC. This translates into CATSRDRAGGYTF. V is TRBV15 and J is TRBJ1-2; D may be TRBD1 (5 bases). The V end was cut by 0 bases, the J end by 8 bases, with 10 bases between. The CDR3 is 13 amino acids. Germline V CDR1 and CDR2: LNHNV, YYDKDF (reference sequence).

The gene calls are TRBV30 and TRBJ1-4; D might be TRBD1 (6 bases). Trimming removed 1 base from V and 4 bases from J, with 7 bases in between. The CDR3 is made up of 13 amino acids. Germline values: CDR1 GTSNPN, CDR2 SVGIG (reference sequence). The CDR3 here is CAWSAGHNEKLFF. DNA of the CDR3: TGTGCCTGGAGTGCGGGACATAATGAAAAACTGTTTTTT.

A few counts support this clonotype. This chain links TRBV12-3 or TRBV12-4 with TRBJ2-7; 10 bases fit TRBD2. V shed 0 bases and J 5 bases; nucleotides not matched to a gene: 7. The CDR3 covers 16 residues. CDR3 protein: CASSLARLAGVDEQYF. The CDR3 nucleotides are TGTGCCAGCAGTTTAGCGAGGCTAGCGGGAGTCGACGAGCAGTACTTC.

The chain is built from TRBV28 and TRBJ1-5; 7 bases are shared with TRBD1. This CDR3 comprises 14 residues. V was pared by 5 bases and J by 9 bases, with 10 bases of the junction left unmatched. Germline assignment: CDR1 MDHEN and CDR2 SYDVKM. The CDR3 sequence: CASSPGQHLSPQHF. The CDR3 DNA is TGTGCCAGCAGTCCGGGACAGCATCTTTCGCCCCAGCATTTT.

This clonotype was picked up many times. The CDR3 spells CASTSTGTLNNEQFF. In DNA, the CDR3 is TGTGCCAGCACCTCGACCGGGACTCTTAACAATGAGCAGTTCTTC. The chain is built from TRBV6-1 and TRBJ2-1, with D perhaps TRBD2 (6 bases). In germline, CDR1 is MNHNS, CDR2 SASEGT. The V and J ends lost 7 bases and 5 bases respectively, with 18 bases between them. The CDR3 runs to 15 residues.

This clonotype was recorded at least ten times. V is TRBV20-1 and J is TRBJ2-5; 8 bases are shared with TRBD2. This CDR3 contains 16 residues. The germline V gene encodes CDR1 DFQATT and CDR2 SNEGSKA (reference sequence). Trimming removed 4 bases from V and 2 bases from J; junction bases left unmatched: 12. For the CDR3, the DNA is TGCAGTGCTAAGGAGGGGGGGGTAGCGGGACAAGAGACCCAGTACTTC. Translating it yields CSAKEGGVAGQETQYF.

Ten or more counts support this clonotype. The chain combines TRBV28 with TRBJ2-7; TRBD2 matches 8 bases. The trim removed 4 bases at V and 3 bases at J, leaving 5 bases unmatched. The germline V gene encodes CDR1 MDHEN and CDR2 SYDVKM. CDR3 size: 14 residues. The DNA of the CDR3 is TGTGCCAGCAGTTCAAAACTAGCGGTCTACGAGCAGTACTTC. This encodes CASSSKLAVYEQYF. The full variable domain, completed using reference TRBV28 and TRBJ2-7, is DVKVTQSSRYLVKRTGEKVFLECVQDMDHENMFWYRQDPGLGLRLIYFSYDVKMKEKGDIPEGYSVSREKKERFSLILESASTNQTSMYLCASSSKLAVYEQYFGPGTRLTVT.

The J gene is TRBJ2-5, the V gene TRBV7-2; D possibly corresponds to TRBD2 (6 bases). Trimming removed 5 bases at V and 1 base at J, with 11 bases between. The V gene's germline CDR1 is SGHTA and CDR2 FQGNSA. The CDR3 spans 14 residues. The CDR3 protein is CASSATLAQETQYF. CDR3 nucleotides: TGTGCCAGCAGCGCAACACTAGCCCAAGAGACCCAGTACTTC.

This clonotype was counted many times. The chain uses TRBV27 and TRBJ2-7, with 10 bases aligning to TRBD2. The trim removed 4 bases at V and 6 bases at J, leaving 9 bases unmatched. The CDR3 is 15 amino acids. Germline CDR1 reads MNHEY; CDR2 reads SMNVEV (reference sequence). The CDR3 protein is CASSSQLAGKVEQYF. The CDR3 DNA sequence: TGTGCCAGCAGTTCGCAACTAGCGGGAAAGGTCGAGCAGTACTTC.

Of note for this clonotype: This may arise from a read error, as a much more abundant clone is one base away. The missing conserved phenylalanine or tryptophan at the end of this CDR3 makes a read error likely. The chain joins TRBV6-2 or TRBV6-3 to TRBJ1-1; tentative D call: TRBD1 (5 bases). CDR1 MNHEY and CDR2 SVGEGT come from the germline V gene. V was clipped by 5 bases and J by 0 bases, with 10 bases between them. The CDR3 has 14 amino acids. The CDR3 nucleotides are TGTGCCAGCAGTGTTAAAGGGGTGAACACTGAAGCTTTCCTT. Protein sequence: CASSVKGVNTEAFL.

This clonotype came up a few times. The chain employs TRBV4-3 and TRBJ2-7, with D tentatively TRBD1 (5 bases). The germline V and J ends were trimmed by 3 bases and 0 bases, with 12 bases remaining between them. CDR1 and CDR2 from the germline V gene are LGHNA and YSLEER. The CDR3 totals 15 residues. CDR3 sequence: CASSQQGTNSYEQYF. For the CDR3, the DNA is TGCGCCAGCAGCCAGCAGGGTACCAACTCCTACGAGCAGTACTTC.

The sample holds a few counts of this clonotype. The chain is built from TRBV4-1 and TRBJ2-7; the match to TRBD1 covers 8 bases. Trimming cost V 3 bases and J 0 bases; bases outside gene matches: 10. The length of the CDR3 is 17 residues. Germline loops: CDR1 MGHRA, CDR2 YSYEKL. The chain's CDR3 is CASSHPRDRRNSYEQYF. For the CDR3, the DNA is TGCGCCAGCAGCCACCCCCGGGACAGGCGAAACTCCTACGAGCAGTACTTC.

CDR3 protein: CASSPGGARTENYGYTF. As DNA, the CDR3 is TGCGCCAGCAGCCCCGGTGGGGCGAGGACGGAGAACTATGGCTACACCTTC. The gene calls are TRBV4-1 and TRBJ1-2; maybe TRBD1 (5 bases). Germline CDR1 is MGHRA and CDR2 is YSYEKL. CDR3 length: 17 amino acids. V gave up 4 bases and J gave up 2 bases, with 20 bases separating them.

This clonotype was seen more than once but under ten times. The rearrangement uses TRBV15 and TRBJ1-2; maybe TRBD1 (5 bases). Trimming took off 5 bases at V and 5 bases at J, with 24 bases between the two ends. This CDR3 is built from 17 residues. CDR1 LNHNV and CDR2 YYDKDF come from the germline V gene (reference sequence). The CDR3, as DNA: TGTGCCACCAGCCCCGGGACTCCCTATCTAAAGGGGTATGGCTACACCTTC. This translates into CATSPGTPYLKGYGYTF. Together with reference TRBV15 and TRBJ1-2, the CDR3 gives the full variable domain: DAMVIQNPRYQVTQFGKPVTLSCSQTLNHNVMYWYQQKSSQAPKLLFHYYDKDFNNEADTPDNFQSRRPNTSFCFLDIRSPGLGDTAMYLCATSPGTPYLKGYGYTFGSGTRLTVV.

This clonotype was observed at least ten times. V is TRBV3-1 and J is TRBJ2-3, with a tentative D call TRBD1 (5 bases). V was shortened by 0 bases and J by 0 bases, with 13 bases between the two germline ends. The CDR3 totals 17 residues. Per germline, CDR1 LGHDT and CDR2 YNNKEL (reference sequence). The CDR3 DNA is TGTGCCAGCAGCCAAGATATTTTGGGGCAGAGCACAGATACGCAGTATTTT. Translated, it gives CASSQDILGQSTDTQYF.

Only a few counts were recorded for this clonotype. V is TRBV12-3 or TRBV12-4 and J is TRBJ2-1; D is perhaps TRBD1 (6 bases). There are 14 residues in the CDR3. V was shortened by 7 bases and J by 4 bases, with 14 bases between the two germline ends. The CDR3: CASKTGGGYNEQFF. The CDR3 DNA follows: TGTGCCAGCAAGACTGGGGGCGGATACAATGAGCAGTTCTTC.

This clonotype was picked up many times. The chain has TRBV11-3 and TRBJ2-1; D might be TRBD2 (6 bases). With 5 bases removed from V and 4 bases from J, the gap between germline ends came to 12 bases. The CDR3 spans 14 residues. Per germline, CDR1 SGHNT and CDR2 YENEEA. CDR3 DNA sequence: TGTGCCAGCAGCCCGATAGCGGAATACAATGAGCAGTTCTTC. It translates to CASSPIAEYNEQFF.

This clonotype was counted ten times or more. The genes are TRBV14 and TRBJ2-1; D may be TRBD1 (5 bases). This CDR3 is built from 17 residues. The V end lost 3 bases, the J end lost 3 bases, and 18 bases lay between the germline ends. From germline, CDR1 is SGHDN and CDR2 FVKESK. Here the CDR3 reads CASSQGQTSGIYNEQFF. CDR3 coding DNA: TGTGCCAGCAGCCAGGGGCAGACAAGTGGTATCTACAATGAGCAGTTCTTC. The full variable domain, its missing parts supplied by reference TRBV14 and TRBJ2-1, is EAGVTQFPSHSVIEKGQTVTLRCDPISGHDNLYWYRRVMGKEIKFLLHFVKESKQDESGMPNNRFLAERTGGTYSTLKVQPAELEDSGVYFCASSQGQTSGIYNEQFFGPGTRLTVL.

This clonotype was seen at least ten times. The chain joins TRBV30 to TRBJ1-6; no reliable D call. V shed 0 bases and J shed 10 bases, with 7 bases lying between them. The CDR3 runs to 12 residues. Germline CDR1 reads GTSNPN; CDR2 reads SVGIG (reference sequence). CDR3 sequence: CAWSVGYSPLHF. The CDR3 DNA reads as TGTGCCTGGAGTGTAGGGTACTCACCCCTCCACTTT. Supplemented by reference TRBV30 and TRBJ1-6, the full variable domain reads SQTIHQWPATLVQPVGSPLSLECTVEGTSNPNLYWYRQAAGRGLQLLFYSVGIGQISSEVPQNLSASRPQDRQFILSSKKLLLSDSGFYLCAWSVGYSPLHFGNGTRLTVT.

This chain links TRBV5-1 with TRBJ1-4; D uncertain. Trimming cost V 0 bases and J 0 bases, with 12 bases left between them. Per the germline V gene, CDR1 is SGHRS and CDR2 is YFSETQ. This CDR3 spans 17 amino acids. CDR3 region: CASSLGFFKSTNEKLFF. The CDR3 DNA is TGCGCCAGCAGCTTGGGGTTCTTTAAGTCAACTAATGAAAAACTGTTTTTT. The complete variable domain, with remaining parts taken from reference TRBV5-1 and TRBJ1-4, reads KAGVTQTPRYLIKTRGQQVTLSCSPISGHRSVSWYQQTPGQGLQFLFEYFSETQRNKGNFPGRFSGRQFSNSRSEMNVSTLELGDSALYLCASSLGFFKSTNEKLFFGSGTQLSVL.

This clonotype was counted ten times or more. The chain is built from TRBV3-1 and TRBJ2-3; D ambiguous. This CDR3 is built from 16 residues. V was shortened by 6 bases and J by 2 bases, with 18 bases between the two germline ends. Germline V gene sequence: CDR1 LGHDT, CDR2 YNNKEL (reference sequence). This CDR3 is CASSPNINLFTDTQYF. CDR3 DNA sequence: TGTGCCAGCAGTCCCAACATCAATCTCTTCACAGATACGCAGTATTTT.

This clonotype was observed a handful of times. The chain links TRBV6-2 or TRBV6-3 to TRBJ2-7, with D possibly matching TRBD1 (6 bases). Germline CDR1 reads MNHEY; CDR2 reads SVGEGT. The V and J ends lost 2 bases and 4 bases respectively, with 6 bases between them. The CDR3 is made up of 12 amino acids. The CDR3 DNA follows: TGTGCCAGCAGTTACGGACAGTACGAGCAGTACTTC. It yields the protein CASSYGQYEQYF.

This clonotype has a count of ten or more. The CDR3 DNA sequence: TGTGCCAGCAGCTTCCTAGGGGGGAAAGAGACCCAGTACTTC. Its protein product is CASSFLGGKETQYF. The chain has TRBV7-3 and TRBJ2-5; D is possibly TRBD1 or TRBD2 (6 bases each). CDR3 length: 14 amino acids. Germline lookup yields CDR1 SGHTA and CDR2 FQGTGA. With 3 bases removed from V and 3 bases from J, the gap between germline ends came to 11 bases. Variable domain in full (rest from reference TRBV7-3 and TRBJ2-5): GAGVSQTPSNKVTEKGKYVELRCDPISGHTALYWYRQSLGQGPEFLIYFQGTGAADDSGLPNDRFFAVRPEGSVSTLKIQRTERGDSAVYLCASSFLGGKETQYFGPGTRLLVL.

This sequence joins TRBV19 and TRBJ2-1, with TRBD2 matching 13 bases. Germline CDR1 and CDR2: LNHDA and SQIVND (reference sequence). CDR3 length: 17 amino acids. V dropped 10 bases and J dropped 8; count of bases not matched to a gene: 17. The CDR3 reads CATAPTGTSGTYYEQFF. DNA for the CDR3: TGTGCCACAGCCCCAACCGGGACTAGCGGGACGTATTATGAGCAGTTCTTC.

The gene calls are TRBV27 and TRBJ2-7, with a weak D call TRBD1 (5 bases). Per the germline V gene, CDR1 is MNHEY and CDR2 is SMNVEV (reference sequence). The CDR3 extends over 13 amino acids. The V end lost 4 bases, the J end lost 3 bases, and 10 bases lay between the germline ends. The CDR3, as DNA: TGTGCCAGCAGTTCCAACAGGAACTACGAGCAGTACTTC. Its translation is CASSSNRNYEQYF.

This clonotype turned up a few times. The genes are TRBV12-3 or TRBV12-4 and TRBJ1-1; 7 bases align to TRBD1. The junction had 5 bases not matched to a gene; V was cut back by 9 bases and J by 4 bases. This CDR3 comprises 12 residues. CDR3 residues: CASERGRTEAFF. Here the CDR3 DNA reads TGTGCCAGTGAAAGGGGGCGCACTGAAGCTTTCTTT.